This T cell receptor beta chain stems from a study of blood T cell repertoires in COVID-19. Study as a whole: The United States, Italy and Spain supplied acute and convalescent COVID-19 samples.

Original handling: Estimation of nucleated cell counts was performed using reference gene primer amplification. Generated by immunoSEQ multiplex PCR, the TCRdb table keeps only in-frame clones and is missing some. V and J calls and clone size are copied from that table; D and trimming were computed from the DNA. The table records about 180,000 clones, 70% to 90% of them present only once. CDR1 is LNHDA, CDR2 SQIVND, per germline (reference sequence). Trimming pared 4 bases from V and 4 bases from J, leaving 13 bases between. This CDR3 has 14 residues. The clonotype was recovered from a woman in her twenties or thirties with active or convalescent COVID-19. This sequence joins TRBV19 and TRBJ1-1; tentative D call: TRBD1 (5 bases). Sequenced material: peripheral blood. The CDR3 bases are TGTGCCAGTAGTAACCCCAGGGTTAGCACTGAAGCTTTCTTT. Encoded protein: CASSNPRVSTEAFF.